This TCR beta chain derives from a study of T cell changes during pregnancy in multiple sclerosis. Assay used: immunoSEQ multiplex PCR; TCRdb lists only in-frame clones, some missing. In the table there are tens of thousands of clones, more than 85% of which are singletons. V dropped 0 bases and J dropped 3; count of bases not matched to a gene: 2. Germline CDR1 reads LGHNA; CDR2 reads YSLEER. CDR3 length: 14 residues. The chain couples TRBV4-3 to TRBJ2-7; 7 nucleotides align to TRBD1. This receptor was taken from a female donor in good health, enrolled as a control in a pregnancy study. Material: peripheral blood, obtained in the third trimester of pregnancy. CDR3 coding DNA: TGCGCCAGCAGCCAAGATTCAGGGGGCTACGAGCAGTACTTC. Amino acid sequence: CASSQDSGGYEQYF.